One T cell receptor (beta chain) is described in this entry. The data belong to a study of kidney transplant recipient with SARS-CoV-2 infection. Per germline, CDR1 DFQATT and CDR2 SNEGSKA (reference sequence). Trimming removed 5 bases from V and 8 bases from J; junction bases left unmatched: 17. There are 15 residues in the CDR3. TCRdb called the reads again in MiXCR, with one record for every CDR3 protein. The table shows about 240,000 distinct CDR3 sequences, with roughly 26% occurring only once. V is TRBV20-1 and J is TRBJ2-7; 8 bases agree with TRBD2. The sequencing used a blood sample, collected at baseline and on day 111 from a kidney transplant recipient. The clonotype originates from a young adult male patient who had COVID-19 and was a kidney transplant recipient. Some T cells may arise from the graft donor. The CDR3 DNA reads as TGCAGTGCTGATCCCGCGACTAGCGCTCTCCGGAAGCAGTACTTC. Translating it yields CSADPATSALRKQYF.